These 19 T cell receptor beta chains share one sample of origin, sequenced in a study of blood T cell repertoires in COVID-19 (dated by TCRdb to 2018 to 2020). Library preparation was by the immunoSEQ multiplex PCR assay. TCRdb limited this immuneACCESS table to in-frame rearrangements with V and J called. A share of clones is missing; checked studies link under half to unresolved V genes, and the rest is unexplained. This sample holds around 140,000 clones; about 89% were observed only once. The leading ten clones occupy about an eighth of the sample. Sequenced sample: peripheral blood. These receptors all come from a woman between 65 and 79 years old with COVID-19, enrolled during active disease.

The CDR3 DNA is TGTGCCAGCAGCCAAGTTAAGGGACTAGCGGAGAACAATGAGCAGTTCTTC. This gives the protein CASSQVKGLAENNEQFF. The V call is TRBV4-2, the J call TRBJ2-1; 11 bases line up with TRBD2. Germline loops: CDR1 LGHNA, CDR2 YNFKEQ. The length of the CDR3 is 17 residues. With V trimmed by 1 base and J by 5 bases, 7 bases remained unmatched.

This chain uses TRBV2 with TRBJ1-5, with D perhaps TRBD1 (5 bases). This CDR3 region has 14 residues. With 3 bases removed from V and 2 bases from J, the gap between germline ends came to 8 bases. Germline lookup yields CDR1 SNHLY and CDR2 FYNNEI. Written as DNA, the CDR3 is TGTGCCAGCAGTGAGTTACAGGGCAATCAGCCCCAGCATTTT. It yields the protein CASSELQGNQPQHF.

This chain links TRBV19 with TRBJ2-2, with 7 bases matching TRBD1. Per the germline V gene, CDR1 is LNHDA and CDR2 is SQIVND (reference sequence). This CDR3 has 16 residues. Losses at the gene ends were 5 bases for V and 2 bases for J; bases not matched to a gene: 8. The CDR3 DNA sequence: TGTGCCAGTAGTGCAACAGGGGCACTAAACACCGGGGAGCTGTTTTTT. It yields the protein CASSATGALNTGELFF.

This clone was detected a few times. This chain uses TRBV7-2 with TRBJ1-3; 11 bases are shared with TRBD1. V lost 5 bases, J lost 7 bases, and 13 bases stayed unmatched. Germline V CDR1 and CDR2: SGHTA, FQGNSA. CDR3 size: 17 residues. The CDR3 coding sequence is TGTGCCAGCAGCACGGCCGGGACAGGGGGTTTTAGGAACACCATATATTTT. It translates to CASSTAGTGGFRNTIYF.

The chain is built from TRBV10-3 and TRBJ2-1; 11 positions agree with TRBD2. The V segment lost 10 bases and the J segment 6 bases; nucleotides outside the gene matches: 11. Per germline, CDR1 ENHRY and CDR2 SYGVKD. The CDR3 totals 15 residues. The CDR3 nucleotides read TGTGCCACTAGCGGGGGGCCTGAATTGGGCAATGAGCAGTTCTTC. Translated: CATSGGPELGNEQFF.

V is TRBV27 and J is TRBJ2-7; maybe TRBD2 (6 bases). V was clipped by 6 bases and J by 0 bases, with 12 bases between them. Looked up from germline, CDR1 is MNHEY and CDR2 is SMNVEV (reference sequence). This CDR3 is 14 amino acids long. The chain's CDR3 is CASSDSRGSYEQYF. The CDR3 DNA follows: TGTGCCAGCAGCGACTCGCGGGGCTCCTACGAGCAGTACTTC.

The rearrangement uses TRBV28 and TRBJ1-2; 9 bases agree with TRBD1. With V trimmed by 3 bases and J by 8 bases, 13 bases remained unmatched. The CDR3 totals 16 residues. Germline V gives CDR1 MDHEN, CDR2 SYDVKM. CDR3 sequence reads: CASSLATGTGSKGYTF. CDR3 nucleotide sequence: TGTGCCAGCAGTTTGGCAACCGGGACAGGGAGTAAGGGCTACACCTTC.

The chain links TRBV7-9 to TRBJ2-7; a possible D gene is TRBD2 (5 bases). CDR3 length equals 14 residues. V lost 1 base and J lost 5, with 12 bases in between. Per germline, CDR1 SEHNR and CDR2 FQNEAQ (reference sequence). The CDR3 DNA is TGTGCCAGCAGCTTAGGTGGACTGGGGAACGAGCAGTACTTC. Its protein is CASSLGGLGNEQYF. The whole variable domain, filled in from reference TRBV7-9 and TRBJ2-7, reads DTGVSQNPRHKITKRGQNVTFRCDPISEHNRLYWYRQTLGQGPEFLTYFQNEAQLEKSRLLSDRFSAERPKGSFSTLEIQRTEQGDSAMYLCASSLGGLGNEQYFGPGTRLTVT.

A single count supports this clone. The J gene is TRBJ2-5, the V gene TRBV27, with D unclear. Germline CDR1 and CDR2: MNHEY and SMNVEV (reference sequence). Trimming took off 2 bases at V and 4 bases at J, with 8 bases between the two ends. The CDR3 is made up of 13 amino acids. The CDR3 sequence: CASSLGSRETQYF. CDR3 bases: TGTGCCAGCAGTTTAGGCTCCCGAGAGACCCAGTACTTC.

The rearrangement links TRBV14 to TRBJ2-3; TRBD2 matches at 9 bases. The CDR3 runs 14 residues. V shed 2 bases, J shed 6 bases, and the junction held 3 bases outside the gene matches. Germline assignment: CDR1 SGHDN and CDR2 FVKESK. The CDR3 nucleotides are TGTGCCAGCAGCCAACTAGCGGGGAGGGATACGCAGTATTTT. Its protein product is CASSQLAGRDTQYF.

The chain is built from TRBV5-1 and TRBJ2-2; 12 positions match TRBD2. The germline V gene has CDR1 SGHRS and CDR2 YFSETQ. This CDR3 has 18 amino acids. Unmatched junction bases numbered 9, after V lost 3 bases and J lost 3 bases. The CDR3 protein is CASSWVPTSGGDTGELFF. The CDR3 bases are TGCGCCAGCAGCTGGGTTCCGACTAGCGGGGGAGACACCGGGGAGCTGTTTTTT.

The chain is built from TRBV27 and TRBJ1-6, with 8 bases aligning to TRBD1. The J segment lost 5 bases and the V segment lost 1 base, leaving 7 bases of the junction unmatched. The germline V gene encodes CDR1 MNHEY and CDR2 SMNVEV (reference sequence). The CDR3 sequence is 17 residues long. In DNA form, the CDR3 reads TGTGCCAGCAGTTTATTCCCAGGACAGGGAAATAATTCACCCCTCCACTTT. This sequence encodes CASSLFPGQGNNSPLHF.

This clone was seen a single time. The CDR3 spells CAANGRGGFLVEQYF. CDR3 in DNA: TGTGCCGCAAACGGGCGGGGGGGCTTTCTCGTCGAGCAGTACTTC. V gene TRBV6-5 combines with J gene TRBJ2-7, with TRBD2 matching 9 bases. This CDR3 contains 15 residues. V shed 11 bases, J shed 6 bases, and the junction held 17 bases outside the gene matches. Germline CDR1 and CDR2: MNHEY and SVGAGI.

The J gene is TRBJ2-7, the V gene TRBV3-1 (or the pseudogene TRBV3-2), with 9 bases aligning to TRBD1. This CDR3 comprises 16 residues. The V gene's germline CDR1 is LGHDT and CDR2 YNNKEL (reference sequence). Trimming cost V 6 bases and J 3 bases; bases outside gene matches: 12. CDR3 DNA: TGTGCCAGCAGTCGTGCCGGGACAGGGAATTACTACGAGCAGTACTTC. Its protein product is CASSRAGTGNYYEQYF.

The chain combines TRBV10-2 with TRBJ1-2; 7 nucleotides agree with TRBD1. V gave up 5 bases and J gave up 6 bases; unmatched junction bases: 3. The CDR3 totals 12 residues. Germline assignment: CDR1 WSHSY and CDR2 SAAADI. Here the CDR3 reads CASSLGGDGYTF. Written as DNA, the CDR3 is TGCGCCAGCAGTCTAGGGGGCGATGGCTACACCTTC.

A few counts support this clone. The rearrangement links TRBV7-9 to TRBJ1-1; 10 bases are a match to TRBD1. This CDR3 is built from 14 residues. Germline CDR1 SEHNR, CDR2 FQNEAQ (reference sequence). J lost 4 bases, V lost 5 bases, and 4 bases had no gene match. CDR3 DNA: TGTGCCAGCAGCCGGGGACAGGGGACCACTGAAGCTTTCTTT. Translation: CASSRGQGTTEAFF.

The table lists this clone with a few counts. V is TRBV7-9 and J is TRBJ1-2; 9 positions agree with TRBD1. This CDR3 region has 13 residues. Germline V gene data show CDR1 as SEHNR and CDR2 as FQNEAQ (reference sequence). Trimming at V came to 6 bases and at J to 7 bases, leaving 6 bases not matched to a gene. The CDR3 DNA reads as TGTGCCAGCAGGGGACAGGGTCTCTTTGGCTACACCTTC. Translation: CASRGQGLFGYTF.

This clone has a single count. The V call is TRBV5-1, the J call TRBJ2-2; 8 nucleotides agree with TRBD1. V lost 0 bases, J lost 4 bases, and 8 bases stayed unmatched. The CDR3 extends over 17 amino acids. Germline V gene data show CDR1 as SGHRS and CDR2 as YFSETQ. Here the CDR3 DNA reads TGCGCCAGCAGCTTGGACCCTCAGGGGGCGGTCACCGGGGAGCTGTTTTTT. Amino acid sequence: CASSLDPQGAVTGELFF.

The rearrangement joins TRBV2 to TRBJ1-4, with 7 bases matching TRBD1. The CDR3 has 13 residues. Looked up from germline, CDR1 is SNHLY and CDR2 is FYNNEI. CDR3 sequence reads: CATQGEVDEKLFF. CDR3 DNA: TGTGCGACCCAGGGGGAGGTCGATGAAAAACTGTTTTTT.